This T cell receptor (beta chain) came from a study of response to subunit inactivated influenza vaccine. Study-level points and caveats: Every seasonal influenza vaccination brings in few new T cells, the authors suggested.

Losses at the gene ends were 5 bases for V and 3 bases for J; bases not matched to a gene: 10. Germline V CDR1 and CDR2: DFQATT, SNEGSKA (reference sequence). The CDR3 length is 15 residues. As for this clonotype: No antigen is known for it.

Via MiXCR, TCRdb re-called the RT-PCR reads, giving one row per CDR3 protein. In the table there are under 950,000 distinct CDR3 sequences, less than 25% of which are singletons. The clonotype comes from a man aged 50 to 60 who received an inactivated influenza vaccine. The chain couples TRBV20-1 to TRBJ2-1; 7 bases align to TRBD2. The sample consisted of PBMCs from blood, taken roughly 5 days after vaccination. The DNA of the CDR3 is TGCAGTGCTGGACCCTTCCGGGACTACTACAATGAGCAGTTCTTC. This codes for CSAGPFRDYYNEQFF.